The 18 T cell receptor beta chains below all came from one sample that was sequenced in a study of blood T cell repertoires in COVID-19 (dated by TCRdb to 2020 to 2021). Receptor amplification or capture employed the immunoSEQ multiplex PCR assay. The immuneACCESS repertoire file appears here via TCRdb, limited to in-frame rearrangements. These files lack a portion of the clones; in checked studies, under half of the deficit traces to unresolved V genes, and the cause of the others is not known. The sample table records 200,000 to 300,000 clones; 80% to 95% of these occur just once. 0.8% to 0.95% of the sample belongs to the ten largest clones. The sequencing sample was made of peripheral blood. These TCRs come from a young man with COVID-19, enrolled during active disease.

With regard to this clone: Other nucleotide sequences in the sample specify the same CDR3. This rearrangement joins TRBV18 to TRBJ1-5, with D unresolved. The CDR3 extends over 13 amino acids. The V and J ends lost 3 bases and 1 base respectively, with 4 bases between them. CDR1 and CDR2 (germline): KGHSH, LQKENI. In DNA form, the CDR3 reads TGTGCCAGCTCACCGGGCAGCAATCAGCCCCAGCATTTT. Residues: CASSPGSNQPQHF.

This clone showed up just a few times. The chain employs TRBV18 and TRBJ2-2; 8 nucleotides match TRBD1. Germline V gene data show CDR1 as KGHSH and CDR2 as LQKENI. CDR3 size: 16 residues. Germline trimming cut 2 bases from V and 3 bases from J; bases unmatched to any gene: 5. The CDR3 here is CASSPRAGGDTGELFF. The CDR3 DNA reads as TGTGCCAGCTCACCAAGGGCAGGGGGCGACACCGGGGAGCTGTTTTTT.

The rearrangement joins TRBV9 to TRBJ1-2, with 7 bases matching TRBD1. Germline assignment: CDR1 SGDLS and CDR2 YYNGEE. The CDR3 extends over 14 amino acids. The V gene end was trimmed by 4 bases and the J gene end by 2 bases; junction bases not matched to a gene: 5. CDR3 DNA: TGTGCCAGCAGCACACAGGGACAGAACTATGGCTACACCTTC. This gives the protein CASSTQGQNYGYTF.

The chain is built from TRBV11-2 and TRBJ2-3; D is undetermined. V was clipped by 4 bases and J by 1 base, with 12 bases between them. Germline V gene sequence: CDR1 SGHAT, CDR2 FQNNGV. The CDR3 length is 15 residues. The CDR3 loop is CASSYPSQGTDTQYF. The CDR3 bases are TGTGCCAGCAGCTACCCATCCCAGGGCACAGATACGCAGTATTTT.

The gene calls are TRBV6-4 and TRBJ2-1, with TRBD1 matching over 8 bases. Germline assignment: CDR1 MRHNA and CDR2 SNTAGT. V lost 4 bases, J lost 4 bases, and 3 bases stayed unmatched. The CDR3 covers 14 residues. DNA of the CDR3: TGTGCCAGCAGTGCTGACAGGGGATACAATGAGCAGTTCTTC. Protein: CASSADRGYNEQFF.

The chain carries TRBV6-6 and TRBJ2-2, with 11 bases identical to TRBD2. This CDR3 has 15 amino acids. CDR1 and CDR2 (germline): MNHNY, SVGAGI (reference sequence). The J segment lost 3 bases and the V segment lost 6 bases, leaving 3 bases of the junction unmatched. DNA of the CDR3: TGTGCCAGCAGGGTGGGACTAGCGGACACCGGGGAGCTGTTTTTT. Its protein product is CASRVGLADTGELFF.

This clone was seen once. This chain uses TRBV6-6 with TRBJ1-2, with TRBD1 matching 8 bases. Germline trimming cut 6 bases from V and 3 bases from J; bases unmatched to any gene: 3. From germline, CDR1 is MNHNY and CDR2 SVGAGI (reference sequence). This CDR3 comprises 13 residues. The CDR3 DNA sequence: TGTGCCAGCAGCCTGGACAGGGACTATGGCTACACCTTC. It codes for CASSLDRDYGYTF.

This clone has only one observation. The CDR3 sequence: CAISESTGSTEAFF. In DNA form, the CDR3 reads TGTGCCATCAGTGAGTCGACTGGAAGCACTGAAGCTTTCTTT. The V and J genes are TRBV10-3 and TRBJ1-1; no clear D gene. V lost 0 bases and J lost 4, with 9 bases in between. Germline loops: CDR1 ENHRY, CDR2 SYGVKD. The CDR3 is made up of 14 amino acids.

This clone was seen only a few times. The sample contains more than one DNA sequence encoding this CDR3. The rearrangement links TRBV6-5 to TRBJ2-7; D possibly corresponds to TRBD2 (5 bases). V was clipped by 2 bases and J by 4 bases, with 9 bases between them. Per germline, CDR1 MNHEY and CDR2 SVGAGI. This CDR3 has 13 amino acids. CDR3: CASSYGRGYEQYF. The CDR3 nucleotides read TGTGCCAGCAGTTACGGCCGCGGGTACGAGCAGTACTTC.

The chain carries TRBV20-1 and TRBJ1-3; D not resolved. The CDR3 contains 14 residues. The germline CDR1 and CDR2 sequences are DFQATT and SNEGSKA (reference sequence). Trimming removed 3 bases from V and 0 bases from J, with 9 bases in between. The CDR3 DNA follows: TGCAGTGCTAGTAACGCCGGCTCTGGAAACACCATATATTTT. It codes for CSASNAGSGNTIYF.

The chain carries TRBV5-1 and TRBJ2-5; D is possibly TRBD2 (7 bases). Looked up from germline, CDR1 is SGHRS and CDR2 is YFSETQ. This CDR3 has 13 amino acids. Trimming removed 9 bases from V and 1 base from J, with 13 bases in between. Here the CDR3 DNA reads TGCGCCACCCGCCGGGGGGCCCAAGAGACCCAGTACTTC. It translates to CATRRGAQETQYF.

The CDR3 region has the DNA TGTGCCAGCAGCATCGGCAGGGAAGAGCCCCAGCATTTT. It is translated as CASSIGREEPQHF. This chain joins TRBV9 and TRBJ1-5; TRBD1 is a possible D gene (5 bases). V lost 4 bases and J lost 8, with 13 bases in between. Germline CDR1 is SGDLS and CDR2 is YYNGEE. The CDR3 loop spans 13 amino acids.

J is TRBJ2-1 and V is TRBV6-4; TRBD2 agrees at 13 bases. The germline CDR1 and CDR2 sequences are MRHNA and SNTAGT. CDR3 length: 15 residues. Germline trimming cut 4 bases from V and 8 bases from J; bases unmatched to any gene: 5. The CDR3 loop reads CASSATSGGAHEQFF. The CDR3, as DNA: TGTGCCAGCAGTGCCACTAGCGGGGGGGCCCATGAGCAGTTCTTC.

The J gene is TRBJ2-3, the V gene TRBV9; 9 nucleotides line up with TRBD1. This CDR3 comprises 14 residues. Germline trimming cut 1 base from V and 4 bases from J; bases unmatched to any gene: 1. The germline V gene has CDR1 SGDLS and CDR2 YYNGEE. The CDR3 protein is CASSVRTGADTQYF. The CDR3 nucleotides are TGTGCCAGCAGCGTAAGGACAGGGGCAGATACGCAGTATTTT.

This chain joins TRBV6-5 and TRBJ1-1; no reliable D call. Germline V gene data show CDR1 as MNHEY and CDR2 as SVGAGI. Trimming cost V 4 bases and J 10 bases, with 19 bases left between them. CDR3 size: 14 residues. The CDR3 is CASSFTIGRERAFF. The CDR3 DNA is TGTGCCAGCAGTTTCACAATCGGGAGAGAAAGAGCTTTCTTT.

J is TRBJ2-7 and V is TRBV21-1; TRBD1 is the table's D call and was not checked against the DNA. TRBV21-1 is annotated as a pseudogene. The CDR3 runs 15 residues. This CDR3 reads CASSKVGTDRDEQYF. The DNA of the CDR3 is TGTGCCAGCAGCAAAGTAGGAACTGACAGGGACGAGCAGTACTTC.

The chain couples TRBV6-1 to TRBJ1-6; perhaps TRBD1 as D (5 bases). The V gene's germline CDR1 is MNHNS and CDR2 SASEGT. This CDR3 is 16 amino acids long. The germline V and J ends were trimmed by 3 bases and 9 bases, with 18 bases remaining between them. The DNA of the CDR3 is TGTGCCAGCAGTGATCTCAGGGTGGCTCAGGTTTCACCCCTCCACTTT. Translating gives CASSDLRVAQVSPLHF.

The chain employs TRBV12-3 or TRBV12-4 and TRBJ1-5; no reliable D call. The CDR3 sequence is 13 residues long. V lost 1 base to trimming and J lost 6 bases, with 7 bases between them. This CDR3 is CASSLGRAQPQHF. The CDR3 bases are TGTGCCAGCAGTTTAGGGAGGGCTCAGCCCCAGCATTTT.